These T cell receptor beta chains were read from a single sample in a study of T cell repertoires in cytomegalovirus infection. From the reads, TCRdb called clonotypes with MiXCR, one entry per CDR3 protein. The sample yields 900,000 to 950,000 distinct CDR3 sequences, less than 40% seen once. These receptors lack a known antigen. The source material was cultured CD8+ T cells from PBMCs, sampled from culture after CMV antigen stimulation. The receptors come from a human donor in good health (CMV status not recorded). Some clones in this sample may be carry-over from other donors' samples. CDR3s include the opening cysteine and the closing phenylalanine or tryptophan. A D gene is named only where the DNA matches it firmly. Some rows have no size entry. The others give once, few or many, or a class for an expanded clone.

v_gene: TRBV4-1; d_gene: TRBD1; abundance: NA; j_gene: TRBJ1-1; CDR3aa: CASSQPGQQNTEAFF; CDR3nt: TGCGCCAGCAGCCAACCGGGACAGCAAAACACTGAAGCTTTCTTT
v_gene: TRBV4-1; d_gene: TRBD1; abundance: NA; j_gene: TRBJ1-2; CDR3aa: CASSQERGPNYGYTF; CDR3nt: TGCGCCAGCAGCCAAGAAAGGGGGCCTAACTATGGCTACACCTTC
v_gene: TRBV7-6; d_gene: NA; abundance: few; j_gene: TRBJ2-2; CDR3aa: CASSLVAGATGELFF; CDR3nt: TGTGCCAGCAGCTTAGTGGCGGGGGCCACCGGGGAGCTGTTTTTT
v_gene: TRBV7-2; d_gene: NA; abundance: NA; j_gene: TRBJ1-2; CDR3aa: CASSLPEDTNYGYTF; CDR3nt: TGTGCCAGCAGCTTACCAGAAGACACTAACTATGGCTACACCTTC
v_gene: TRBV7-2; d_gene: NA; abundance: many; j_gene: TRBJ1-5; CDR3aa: CASSLEAENQPQHF; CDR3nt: TGTGCCAGCAGCTTAGAAGCTGAGAATCAGCCCCAGCATTTT
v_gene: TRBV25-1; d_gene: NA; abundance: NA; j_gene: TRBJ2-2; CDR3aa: CASSELGQGPYLNTGELFF; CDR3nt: TGTGCCAGCAGTGAATTGGGGCAGGGCCCTTACTTGAACACCGGGGAGCTGTTTTTT
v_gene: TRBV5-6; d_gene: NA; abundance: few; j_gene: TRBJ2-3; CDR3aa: CASSLGRVSTSTDTQYF; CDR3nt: TGTGCCAGCAGCTTGGGGCGGGTATCAACTAGCACAGATACGCAGTATTTT
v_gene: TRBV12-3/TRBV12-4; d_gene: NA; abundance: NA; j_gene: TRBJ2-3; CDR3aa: CVSSFLTRTNTQYF; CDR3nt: TGTGTCAGCAGTTTCCTGACGAGGACAAATACGCAGTATTTT
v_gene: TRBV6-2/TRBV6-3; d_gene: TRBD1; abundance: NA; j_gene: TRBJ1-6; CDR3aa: CASSFGRGQGYNSPLHF; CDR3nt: TGTGCCAGCAGCTTTGGTCGAGGACAGGGGTATAATTCACCCCTCCACTTT
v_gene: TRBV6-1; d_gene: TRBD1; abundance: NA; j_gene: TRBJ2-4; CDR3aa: CASSKLGQGGAKNIQYF; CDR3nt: TGTGCCAGCAGTAAGTTGGGACAGGGAGGAGCCAAAAACATTCAGTACTTC
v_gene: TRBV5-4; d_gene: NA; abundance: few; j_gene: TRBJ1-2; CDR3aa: CASSSLPDGANYGYTF; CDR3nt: TGTGCCAGCAGCTCGCTACCTGACGGCGCCAACTATGGCTACACCTTC
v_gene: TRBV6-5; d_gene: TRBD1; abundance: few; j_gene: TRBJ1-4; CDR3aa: CASSYGTGNEKLFF; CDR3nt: TGTGCCAGCAGTTACGGGACAGGGAATGAAAAACTGTTTTTT
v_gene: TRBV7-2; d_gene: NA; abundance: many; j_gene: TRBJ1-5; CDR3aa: CASSFWGGQPQHF; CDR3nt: TGTGCCAGCAGCTTTTGGGGTGGTCAGCCCCAGCATTTT
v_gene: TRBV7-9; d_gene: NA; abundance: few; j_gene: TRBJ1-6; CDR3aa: CATADGLRSPLHF; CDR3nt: TGTGCCACCGCGGATGGGCTTCGGTCACCCCTCCACTTT
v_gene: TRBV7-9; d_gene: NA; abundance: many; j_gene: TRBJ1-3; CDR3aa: CASSFSSSNEGLLSGNTIYF; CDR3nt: TGTGCCAGCAGCTTCTCCTCGTCCAACGAGGGCCTCCTCTCTGGAAACACCATATATTTT
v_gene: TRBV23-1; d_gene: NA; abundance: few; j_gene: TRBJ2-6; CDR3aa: CASSQSWHYSGANVLTF; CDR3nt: TGCGCCAGCAGTCAATCTTGGCACTACTCTGGGGCCAACGTCCTGACTTTC
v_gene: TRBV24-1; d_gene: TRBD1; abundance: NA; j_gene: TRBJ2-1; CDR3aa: CATSDLKGQGSYNEQFF; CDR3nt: TGTGCCACCAGTGATTTGAAGGGACAGGGCTCCTACAATGAGCAGTTCTTC
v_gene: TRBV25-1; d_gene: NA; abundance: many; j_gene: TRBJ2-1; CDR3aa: CASSEQRTEYNEQFF; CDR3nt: TGTGCCAGCAGTGAACAACGGACCGAATACAATGAGCAGTTCTTC
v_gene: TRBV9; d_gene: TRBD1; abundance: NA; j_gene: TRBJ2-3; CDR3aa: CASSVNRGTDTQYF; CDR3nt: TGTGCCAGCAGCGTAAACAGGGGGACAGATACGCAGTATTTT
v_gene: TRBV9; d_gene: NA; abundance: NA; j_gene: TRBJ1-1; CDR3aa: CASRSGGSNTEAFF; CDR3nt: TGTGCCAGCAGATCGGGGGGTTCTAACACTGAAGCTTTCTTT
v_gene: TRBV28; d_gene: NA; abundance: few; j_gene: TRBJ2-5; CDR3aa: CASSFRQIQETQYF; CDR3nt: TGTGCCAGCAGTTTCCGACAGATCCAAGAGACCCAGTACTTC
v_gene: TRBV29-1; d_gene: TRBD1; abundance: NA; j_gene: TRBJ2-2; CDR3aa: CSAGTGQIGELFF; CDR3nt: TGCAGCGCTGGGACAGGTCAAATAGGGGAGCTGTTTTTT
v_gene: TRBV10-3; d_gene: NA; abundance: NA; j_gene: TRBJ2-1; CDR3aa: CAISEMGRGEGQFF; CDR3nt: TGTGCCATCAGTGAGATGGGACGGGGTGAAGGGCAGTTCTTC
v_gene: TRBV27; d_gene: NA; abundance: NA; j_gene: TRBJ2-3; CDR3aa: CASSTLEDTQYF; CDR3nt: TGTGCCAGCAGTACTCTAGAGGATACGCAGTATTTT
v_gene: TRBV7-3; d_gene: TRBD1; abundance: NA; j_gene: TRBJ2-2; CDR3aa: CAGSLAYRGKNTGELFF; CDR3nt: TGTGCCGGCAGCTTAGCGTACAGGGGGAAAAACACCGGGGAGCTGTTTTTT
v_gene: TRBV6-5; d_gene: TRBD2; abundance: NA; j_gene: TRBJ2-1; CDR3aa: CASSYGSGGGNEQFF; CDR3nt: TGTGCCAGCAGTTACGGTAGCGGGGGGGGGAATGAGCAGTTCTTC
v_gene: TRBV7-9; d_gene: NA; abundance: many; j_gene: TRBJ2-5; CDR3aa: CASSLGLQETQYF; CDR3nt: TGTGCCAGCAGCTTAGGCCTCCAAGAGACCCAGTACTTC
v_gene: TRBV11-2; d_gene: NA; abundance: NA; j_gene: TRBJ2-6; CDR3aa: CASSPLAGANVLTF; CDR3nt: TGTGCCAGCAGCCCTCTTGCTGGGGCCAACGTCCTGACTTTC
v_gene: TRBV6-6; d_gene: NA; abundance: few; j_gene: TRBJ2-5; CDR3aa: CASSGPGVQETQYF; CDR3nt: TGTGCCAGCAGTGGCCCGGGGGTTCAAGAGACCCAGTACTTC
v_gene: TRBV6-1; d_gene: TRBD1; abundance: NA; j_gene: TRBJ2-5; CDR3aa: CASSEGDRGDQYF; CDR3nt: TGTGCCAGCAGTGAAGGGGACAGGGGCGACCAGTACTTC
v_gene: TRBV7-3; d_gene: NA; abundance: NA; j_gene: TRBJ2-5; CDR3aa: CASSLTAGPKETQYF; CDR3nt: TGTGCCAGCAGCTTAACAGCGGGCCCCAAAGAGACCCAGTACTTC
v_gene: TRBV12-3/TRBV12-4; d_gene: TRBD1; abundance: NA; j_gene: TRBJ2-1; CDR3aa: CASSLLGQGPNEQFF; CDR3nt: TGTGCCAGCAGTTTATTGGGACAGGGGCCCAATGAGCAGTTCTTC
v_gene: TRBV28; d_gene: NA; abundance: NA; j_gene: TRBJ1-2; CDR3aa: CASSLYFGQEYGYTF; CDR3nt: TGTGCCAGCAGTTTATACTTTGGACAAGAGTATGGCTACACCTTC
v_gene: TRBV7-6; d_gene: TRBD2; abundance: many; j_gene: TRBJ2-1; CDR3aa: CASSPRLAGHNEQFF; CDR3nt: TGTGCCAGCAGCCCGAGACTAGCGGGCCACAATGAGCAGTTCTTC
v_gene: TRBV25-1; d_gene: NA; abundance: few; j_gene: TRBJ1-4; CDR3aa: CASSEWDEKLFF; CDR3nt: TGTGCCAGCAGTGAATGGGATGAAAAACTGTTTTTT
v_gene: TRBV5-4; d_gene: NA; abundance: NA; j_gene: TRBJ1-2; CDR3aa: CASSAPWIRDGYTF; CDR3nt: TGTGCCAGCAGCGCTCCGTGGATTCGAGATGGCTACACCTTC
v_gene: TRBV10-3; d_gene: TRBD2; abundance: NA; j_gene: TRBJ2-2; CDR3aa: CATTGGTDTGELFF; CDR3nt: TGTGCCACCACGGGGGGTACGGACACCGGGGAGCTGTTTTTT
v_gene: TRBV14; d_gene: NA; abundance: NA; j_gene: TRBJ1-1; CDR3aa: CASSRPGRTNTEAFF; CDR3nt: TGTGCCAGCAGCCGTCCGGGACGGACGAACACTGAAGCTTTCTTT
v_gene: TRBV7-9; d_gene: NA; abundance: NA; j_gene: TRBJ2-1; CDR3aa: CASSFWTPSSSYNEQFF; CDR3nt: TGTGCCAGCAGCTTCTGGACCCCATCCAGCTCCTACAATGAGCAGTTCTTC
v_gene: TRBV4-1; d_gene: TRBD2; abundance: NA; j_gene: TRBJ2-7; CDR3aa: CASSQGTSGGLTQQYF; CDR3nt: TGCGCCAGCAGCCAAGGTACTAGCGGGGGCCTTACGCAGCAGTACTTC
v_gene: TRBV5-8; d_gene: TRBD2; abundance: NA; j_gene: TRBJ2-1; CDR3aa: CASSWGGTDFNLYNEQFF; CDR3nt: TGTGCCAGCAGCTGGGGAGGGACCGATTTTAACCTTTACAATGAGCAGTTCTTC
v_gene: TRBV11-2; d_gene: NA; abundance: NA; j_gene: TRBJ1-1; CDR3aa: CASSLVEETQYTEAFF; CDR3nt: TGTGCCAGCAGCTTAGTGGAGGAGACGCAATATACTGAAGCTTTCTTT
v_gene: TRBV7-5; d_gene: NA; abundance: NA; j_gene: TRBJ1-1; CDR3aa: CISVPEAWGTEGANTEAFF; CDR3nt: NA
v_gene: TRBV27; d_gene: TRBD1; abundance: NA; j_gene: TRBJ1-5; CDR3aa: CASSLGGGLKQPRHF; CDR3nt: TGTGCCAGCAGTTTAGGAGGGGGCCTCAAGCAGCCCCGGCATTTT